These 19 T cell receptor beta chains share one sample of origin, sequenced in a study of tumor-infiltrating lymphocytes in primary liver carcinoma. Germline DNA was also extracted, and blood RNA was taken from unsorted whole blood. A constant-region primer primed TCR beta cDNA synthesis from about 490 ng of total RNA. Three rounds of nested multiplex PCR with slightly modified ARM-PCR produced TCR beta libraries. The study ran its first two PCR rounds for around 10 cycles each, using TRBV1-TRBV30 forward primers and a C-beta reverse primer. MiXCR, run by TCRdb on the multiplex PCR reads, gives a single entry per CDR3 protein. The sample holds around 330,000 distinct CDR3 sequences, more than 55% seen once. The sample was peripheral blood. The receptors come from a woman in her 30s with primary liver carcinoma and hepatitis B virus infection.

The gene calls are TRBV12-3 or TRBV12-4 and TRBJ2-3; TRBD2 matches 10 bases. The CDR3 is 12 residues long. V lost 10 bases and J lost 5; bases outside the gene matches: 3. DNA for the CDR3: TGTGCCACGACTAGCGGGCAAGATACGCAGTATTTT. Its protein is CATTSGQDTQYF.

Notes on this clonotype: The junction departs from the called germline gene at one end, perhaps through a read error. V is TRBV12-3 or TRBV12-4 and J is TRBJ1-3; D gene uncertain. The CDR3 consists of 13 residues. CDR3 nucleotide sequence: TGTGCCAGCAGGACCTCTGCTGGAGACACCATATATTTT. Protein sequence: CASRTSAGDTIYF.

This clonotype has a single count. Being one base from a much bigger clone, this may be a read error. The CDR3 region has the DNA TGTGCCAACAGTTACCCCATGACTAGCGGGAGGAACGAGCAGTACTTC. Translated: CANSYPMTSGRNEQYF. The chain couples TRBV6-2 or TRBV6-3 to TRBJ2-7; TRBD2 matches 13 bases. Germline V gene sequence: CDR1 MNHEY, CDR2 SVGEGT. This CDR3 is built from 16 residues.

This clonotype was picked up a small number of times. In nucleotides, the CDR3 is TGTGCCACCCTACCGGGACTATACACCGGGGAGCTGTTTTTT. Residues: CATLPGLYTGELFF. The chain links TRBV28 to TRBJ2-2; 7 positions match TRBD2. The junction had 8 bases not matched to a gene; V was cut back by 10 bases and J by 3 bases. The CDR3 extends over 14 amino acids. Germline loops: CDR1 MDHEN, CDR2 SYDVKM.

A note on this clonotype: As the CDR3 is not closed by the conserved phenylalanine or tryptophan, this likely results from a read error. The chain recombines TRBV6-2 or TRBV6-3 with TRBJ1-1; no reliable D call. V dropped 4 bases and J dropped 4 bases, with 13 bases sitting between them. Germline lookup yields CDR1 MNHEY and CDR2 SVGEGT. The CDR3 consists of 14 residues. CDR3 nucleotide sequence: TGTGCCAGCAGTTCTCCCCGGGAGGGCACTGAAGCTTTCTCT. Translating gives CASSSPREGTEAFS.

Only one count was recorded for this clonotype. A much larger clone differs from this one at a single base, so this may be a read error. The rearrangement joins TRBV6-5 to TRBJ1-2, with a possible D match to TRBD1 (6 bases). Looked up from germline, CDR1 is MNHEY and CDR2 is SVGAGI. Trimming removed 6 bases from V and 4 bases from J, with 12 bases in between. The CDR3 runs 13 residues. CDR3: CASRPTGRYGYTF. The CDR3 coding sequence is TGTGCCAGCAGACCAACAGGGCGCTATGGCTACACCTTC.

About this clonotype itself: At one of its ends the junction is not consistent with the germline gene, which may arise from a read error. The chain has TRBV10-3 and TRBJ2-7; D remains unclear. The CDR3 runs 14 residues. The V gene's germline CDR1 is ENHRY and CDR2 SYGVKD. DNA for the CDR3: TGTGCCATCAGTGAGTCTGTCAGTCCCTACGAGCAGCACTTC. This codes for CAISESVSPYEQHF.

With regard to this clonotype: The germline gene is not matched at one end of the junction; a read error may be the cause. The chain joins TRBV12-3 or TRBV12-4 to TRBJ2-5; TRBD1 is a possible D gene (5 bases). This CDR3 region has 13 residues. The CDR3 region has the DNA TGTGCCTGCAGTCTCAGGGTGCGAGAGACCCAGTACTTC. Its translation is CACSLRVRETQYF.

This clonotype has just a few counts. The V gene is TRBV7-9, the J gene TRBJ2-1, with TRBD2 matching 9 bases. The junction had 6 bases not matched to a gene; V was cut back by 3 bases and J by 6 bases. The length of the CDR3 is 15 residues. CDR1 SEHNR and CDR2 FQNEAQ come from the germline V gene (reference sequence). CDR3: CASSFSGRGSNEQFF. DNA of the CDR3: TGTGCCAGCAGCTTTAGCGGGAGAGGGAGCAATGAGCAGTTCTTC.

Written as DNA, the CDR3 is TGCAGCGTTGAATTCCCCCCGGGGACTGAAGCTTTCTTT. Its protein product is CSVEFPPGTEAFF. The rearrangement uses TRBV29-1 and TRBJ1-1; no firm D call. Germline V lookup: CDR1 SQVTM, CDR2 ANQGSEA. Trimming took 2 bases from V and 5 from J, leaving 12 bases between them. This CDR3 spans 13 amino acids.

Regarding this clonotype: With a much larger clone just one base away, this may be a read error. The chain links TRBV6-9 to TRBJ1-2; the D is unclear. The CDR3 contains 12 residues. The germline V gene has CDR1 MNHGY and CDR2 SVAAGI. The CDR3 region is CASTQTNYGYNF. In DNA form, the CDR3 reads TGTGCCAGCACACAAACTAACTATGGCTACAACTTC.

The chain couples TRBV4-1 to TRBJ2-7, with unresolved D. The germline V and J ends were trimmed by 1 base and 0 bases, with 10 bases remaining between them. Germline-derived CDR1 and CDR2 are MGHRA and YSYEKL. The CDR3 extends over 15 amino acids. CDR3 residues: CASSQVHVVSYEQYF. For the CDR3, the DNA is TGCGCCAGCAGCCAAGTACATGTTGTCTCCTACGAGCAGTACTTC.

This chain links TRBV5-1 with TRBJ1-2; D not resolved. The CDR3 has 16 residues. CDR1 is SGHRS and CDR2 is YFSETQ in the germline V gene. Trimming shortened V by 4 bases and J by 6 bases, and 22 bases separated the two germline ends. CDR3: CASSRLPGGRLDGYTF. The CDR3 DNA reads as TGCGCCAGCAGCCGCCTACCAGGAGGTAGGTTAGATGGCTACACCTTC.

This clonotype was seen a few times. The rearrangement joins TRBV12-3 or TRBV12-4 to TRBJ1-5, with D unclear. V lost 5 bases and J lost 3, with 14 bases in between. The CDR3 has 15 residues. In nucleotides, the CDR3 is TGTGCCAGCAGTGGCCGGTGGGCCCTCAATCAGCCCCAGCATTTT. Protein: CASSGRWALNQPQHF.

The chain is built from TRBV5-8 and TRBJ2-3; weak D call: TRBD2 (5 bases). The CDR3 is made up of 16 amino acids. The germline gives CDR1 SGHTS, CDR2 YDEGEE. The germline V and J ends were trimmed by 5 bases and 1 base, with 17 bases remaining between them. The CDR3 region has the DNA TGTGCCAGCAGTGTCGGGAACGACTATCGCACAGATACGCAGTATTTT. This translates into CASSVGNDYRTDTQYF.

This clonotype appeared many times. The rearrangement joins TRBV12-3 or TRBV12-4 to TRBJ2-5, with D possibly matching TRBD1 (6 bases). Trimming removed 6 bases at V and 1 base at J, with 9 bases between. The CDR3 covers 13 residues. This CDR3 is CASSRDTQETQYF. CDR3 bases: TGTGCCAGCAGCCGGGACACCCAAGAGACCCAGTACTTC.

The chain combines TRBV5-1 with TRBJ1-6; D ambiguous. Germline V gene lookup returns CDR1 SGHRS and CDR2 YFSETQ. With 0 bases removed from V and 7 bases from J, the gap between germline ends came to 8 bases. The CDR3 covers 14 residues. Here the CDR3 DNA reads TGCGCCAGCAGCTTGGGGCAGCGGAATTCACCCCTCCACTTT. Translation gives CASSLGQRNSPLHF.

The chain is built from TRBV7-9 and TRBJ2-1; D is possibly TRBD2 (6 bases). This CDR3 has 13 amino acids. CDR1 is SEHNR and CDR2 is FQNEAQ in the germline V gene (reference sequence). Trimming left V 8 bases short and J 4 bases short, with 12 bases between. CDR3 DNA: TGTGCCAGCCAAACCGGGACTTACAATGAGCAGTTCTTC. Protein: CASQTGTYNEQFF. Full variable domain (outside the CDR3, taken from reference TRBV7-9 and TRBJ2-1): DTGVSQNPRHKITKRGQNVTFRCDPISEHNRLYWYRQTLGQGPEFLTYFQNEAQLEKSRLLSDRFSAERPKGSFSTLEIQRTEQGDSAMYLCASQTGTYNEQFFGPGTRLTVL.

Points on this clonotype: This sequence may be a read error, since a much larger clone differs from it by one base. This chain joins TRBV5-5 and TRBJ1-1; possible D gene TRBD1, 5 bases. Looked up from germline, CDR1 is SGHKS and CDR2 is YYEKEE (reference sequence). Trimming removed 1 base at V and 7 bases at J, with 20 bases between. The CDR3 is made up of 16 amino acids. CDR3 coding DNA: TGTGCCAGCAGCTTGACCCCCGATTCATCGGACAATGAAGCTTTCTTT. This encodes CASSLTPDSSDNEAFF.